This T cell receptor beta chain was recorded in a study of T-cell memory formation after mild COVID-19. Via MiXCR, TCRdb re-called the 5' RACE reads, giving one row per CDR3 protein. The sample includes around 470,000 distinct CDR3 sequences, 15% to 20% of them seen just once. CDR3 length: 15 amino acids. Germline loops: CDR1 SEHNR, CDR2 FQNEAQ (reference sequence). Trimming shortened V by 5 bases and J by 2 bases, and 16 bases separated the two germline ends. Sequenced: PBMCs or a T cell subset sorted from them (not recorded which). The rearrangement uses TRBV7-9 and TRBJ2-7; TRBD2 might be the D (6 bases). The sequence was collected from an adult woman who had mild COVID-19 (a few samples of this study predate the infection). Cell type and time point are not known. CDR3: CASSLTAQRAYEQYF. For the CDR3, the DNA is TGTGCCAGCAGCCTTACCGCCCAGCGGGCCTACGAGCAGTACTTC.